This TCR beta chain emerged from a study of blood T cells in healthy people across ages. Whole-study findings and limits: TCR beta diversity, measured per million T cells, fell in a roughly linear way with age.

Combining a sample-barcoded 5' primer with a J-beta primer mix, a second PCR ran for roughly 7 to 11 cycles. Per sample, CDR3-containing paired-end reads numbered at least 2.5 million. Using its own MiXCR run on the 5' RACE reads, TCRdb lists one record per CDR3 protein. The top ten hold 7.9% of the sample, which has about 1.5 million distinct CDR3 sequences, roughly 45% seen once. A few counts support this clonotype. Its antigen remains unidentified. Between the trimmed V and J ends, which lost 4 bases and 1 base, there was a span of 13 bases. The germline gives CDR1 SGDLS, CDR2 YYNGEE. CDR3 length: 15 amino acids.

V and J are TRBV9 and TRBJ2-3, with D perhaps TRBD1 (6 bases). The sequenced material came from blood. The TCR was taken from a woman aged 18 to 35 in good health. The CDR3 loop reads CASSREGDGTDTQYF. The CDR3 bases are TGTGCCAGCAGCCGTGAGGGGGACGGCACAGATACGCAGTATTTT.